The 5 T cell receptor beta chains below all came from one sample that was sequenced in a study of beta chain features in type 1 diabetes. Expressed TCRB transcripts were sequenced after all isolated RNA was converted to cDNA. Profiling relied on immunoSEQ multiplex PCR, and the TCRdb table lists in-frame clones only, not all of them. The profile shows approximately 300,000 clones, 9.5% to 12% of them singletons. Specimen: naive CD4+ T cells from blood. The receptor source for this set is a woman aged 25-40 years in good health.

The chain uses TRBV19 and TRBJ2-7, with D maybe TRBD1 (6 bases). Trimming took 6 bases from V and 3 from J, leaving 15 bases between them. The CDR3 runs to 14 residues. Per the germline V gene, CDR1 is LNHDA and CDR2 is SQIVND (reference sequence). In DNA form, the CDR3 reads TGTGCCAGTAGCCCGACCGGGACACTCTACGAGCAGTACTTC. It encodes CASSPTGTLYEQYF. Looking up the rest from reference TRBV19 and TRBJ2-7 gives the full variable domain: DGGITQSPKYLFRKEGQNVTLSCEQNLNHDAMYWYRQDPGQGLRLIYYSQIVNDFQKGDIAEGYSVSREKKESFPLTVTSAQKNPTAFYLCASSPTGTLYEQYFGPGTRLTVT.

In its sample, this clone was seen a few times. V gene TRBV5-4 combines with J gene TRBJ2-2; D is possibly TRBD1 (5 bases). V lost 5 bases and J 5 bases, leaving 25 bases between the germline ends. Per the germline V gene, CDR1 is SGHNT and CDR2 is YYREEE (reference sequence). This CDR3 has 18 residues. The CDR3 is CASSYRFRGGAPTGELFF. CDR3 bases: TGTGCCAGCAGTTATCGGTTCCGTGGTGGGGCCCCTACCGGGGAGCTGTTTTTT.

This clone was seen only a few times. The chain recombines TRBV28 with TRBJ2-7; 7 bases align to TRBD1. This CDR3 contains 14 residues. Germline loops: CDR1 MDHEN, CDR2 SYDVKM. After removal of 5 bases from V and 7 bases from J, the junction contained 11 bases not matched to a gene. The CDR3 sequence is CASSKGDSPWEQYF. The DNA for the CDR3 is TGTGCCAGCAGTAAGGGGGACAGCCCGTGGGAGCAGTACTTC.

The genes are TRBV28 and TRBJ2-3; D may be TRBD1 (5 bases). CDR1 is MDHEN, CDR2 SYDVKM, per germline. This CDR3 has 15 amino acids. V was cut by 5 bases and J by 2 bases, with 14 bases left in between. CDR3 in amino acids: CASSPRGPATDTQYF. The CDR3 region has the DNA TGTGCCAGCAGTCCAAGGGGTCCCGCCACAGATACGCAGTATTTT.

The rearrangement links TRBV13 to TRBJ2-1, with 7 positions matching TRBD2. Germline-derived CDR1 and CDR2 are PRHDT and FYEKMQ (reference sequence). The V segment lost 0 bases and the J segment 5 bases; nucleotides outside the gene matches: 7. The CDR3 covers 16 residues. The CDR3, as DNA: TGTGCCAGCAGCTTAGGTGGGAGGGCCGAGAACAATGAGCAGTTCTTC. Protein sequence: CASSLGGRAENNEQFF.